This section outlines one T cell receptor (beta chain) sequence together with its context. Its specificity is not known. These data come from a study of cytomegalovirus exposure and HLA in healthy donors. This CDR3 is built from 15 residues. V shed 4 bases, J shed 4 bases, and the junction held 6 bases outside the gene matches. The germline CDR1 and CDR2 sequences are MDHEN and SYDVKM. Primers included in the PCR were 60 Vbeta and 13 Jbeta primers. TCRdb keeps only in-frame clones here, not all; method: immunoSEQ multiplex PCR. In all, the sample yields over 100,000 clones. The study, taken as a whole, reports: One cluster of highly shared sequence variants probably arose as a sequencing artifact.

What was sequenced was PBMCs. The sequence derives from a man under 40 in good health and CMV-seronegative. The chain employs TRBV28 and TRBJ1-2; 10 bases are shared with TRBD1. For the CDR3, the DNA is TGTGCCAGCAGTTACCCATGGACAGGGGGCTATGGCTACACCTTC. Amino acids: CASSYPWTGGYGYTF.